This T cell receptor beta chain was sequenced during a study of OX40 agonist ivuxolimab in advanced cancers. Across the study: Two cutaneous melanoma patients and one hepatocellular carcinoma patient, three in all, had partial responses.

Study findings and constraints: A proportion of nonresponders additionally exhibited low normalized T-cell clonal expansion.

Sequencing was performed with immunoSEQ multiplex PCR; in TCRdb, only in-frame clones are kept and a portion is missing. The sample lists tens of thousands of clones; 88% were seen once. On cycle 4 day 1 and cycle 7 day 1, as well as at baseline, blood was sampled. In regard to this clone: Its matching antigen is unknown.

The CDR3 contains 15 residues. Trimming pared 0 bases from V and 1 base from J, leaving 9 bases between. Germline assignment: CDR1 MGHRA and CDR2 YSYEKL. V is TRBV4-1 and J is TRBJ1-1; no firm D call. The source material was CD4+ or CD8+ T cells sorted from blood, sampled in a trial of the OX40 agonist ivuxolimab. This clonotype originated in an adult with an advanced solid tumor such as melanoma, head and neck, liver or kidney cancer. The DNA of the CDR3 is TGCGCCAGCAGCCAAGAGTCCGGTCAGAACACTGAAGCTTTCTTT. As protein: CASSQESGQNTEAFF.